Shown below are 6 T cell receptor beta chains from a single sample sequenced in a study of blood T cell repertoires in COVID-19. Produced via immunoSEQ multiplex PCR; TCRdb's table is partial and in-frame only. The data contain around 200,000 clones, 70% to 90% of them singletons. Sample: peripheral blood. Receptors originate from a human donor with active or convalescent COVID-19. The donor label of this sample is uncertain.

The J gene is TRBJ2-7, the V gene TRBV6-5; 8 bases fit TRBD1. The CDR3 runs 11 residues. From germline, CDR1 is MNHEY and CDR2 SVGAGI. V trimming: 11 bases; J trimming: 5 bases; junction bases outside the gene matches: 5. The CDR3 loop is CAGGTGNEQYF. CDR3 nucleotide sequence: TGTGCCGGAGGGACAGGCAACGAGCAGTACTTC.

This clone came up a few times. This sequence joins TRBV21-1 and TRBJ1-3. TRBV21-1 is a pseudogene. This CDR3 has 15 residues. The CDR3 loop reads CASHGPGLSGNTIYF. The DNA for the CDR3 is TGTGCCAGCCACGGACCGGGACTTTCTGGAAACACCATATATTTT.

The rearrangement links TRBV9 to TRBJ1-6; D is possibly TRBD1 (5 bases). The germline CDR1 and CDR2 sequences are SGDLS and YYNGEE. Trimming stripped 0 bases from V and 7 bases from J, with 17 bases between. The CDR3 has 17 residues. The CDR3 protein is CASSVGQGGRTNSPLHF. The CDR3 DNA sequence: TGTGCCAGCAGCGTAGGTCAGGGAGGGAGAACAAATTCACCCCTCCACTTT.

The chain is built from TRBV9 and TRBJ2-1; TRBD2 matches 9 bases. The V gene's germline CDR1 is SGDLS and CDR2 YYNGEE. The CDR3 spans 16 residues. J lost 8 bases, V lost 0 bases, and 9 bases had no gene match. CDR3 in amino acids: CASSVVLSSGTDEQFF. CDR3 sequence (DNA): TGTGCCAGCAGCGTAGTACTCTCTAGCGGGACCGATGAGCAGTTCTTC.

CDR3 nucleotides: TGTGCCAGCAGTCCAGGGGAGTACAATGAGCAGTTCTTC. Residues: CASSPGEYNEQFF. This chain joins TRBV2 and TRBJ2-1; tentative D call: TRBD1 (6 bases). Trimming shortened V by 5 bases and J by 4 bases, and 9 bases separated the two germline ends. The CDR3 loop spans 13 amino acids. CDR1 is SNHLY, CDR2 FYNNEI, per germline.

V gene TRBV6-5 combines with J gene TRBJ1-2, with a possible D match to TRBD1 (5 bases). Trimming cost V 2 bases and J 5 bases, with 12 bases left between them. This CDR3 region has 14 residues. Germline V gene data show CDR1 as MNHEY and CDR2 as SVGAGI. DNA for the CDR3: TGTGCCAGCAGTTACGGTCCAGGGTCTTATGGCTACACCTTC. This encodes CASSYGPGSYGYTF.